The 13 T cell receptor beta chains below were found in one sample sequenced in a study (dated by TCRdb to 2012 to 2014). Sequencing relied on an Illumina Genome Analyzer IIx. Using fastp trimming at Q25 and MiXCR clonotype assembly, TCRdb reanalyzed the public sequencing data and kept in-frame beta chains. CDR3 protein duplicates are merged, each entry listing the most common genes and DNA. The sample table shows about 15,000 distinct CDR3 sequences, and roughly a third are seen once. The top ten clonotypes cover about 16% of the sample. The material sequenced was blood. These receptors were taken from a human donor.

This sequence joins TRBV5-6 and TRBJ2-1; TRBD2 matches 7 bases. The germline V gene has CDR1 SGHDT and CDR2 YYEEEE. There are 16 residues in the CDR3. V trimming: 4 bases; J trimming: 4 bases; junction bases outside the gene matches: 11. Here the CDR3 DNA reads TGTGCCAGCAGCCAAGACGGGCTAGCGGCTTACAATGAGCAGTTCTTC. Translating gives CASSQDGLAAYNEQFF. Full variable domain (missing parts from reference TRBV5-6 and TRBJ2-1): DAGVTQSPTHLIKTRGQQVTLRCSPKSGHDTVSWYQQALGQGPQFIFQYYEEEERQRGNFPDRFSGHQFPNYSSELNVNALLLGDSALYLCASSQDGLAAYNEQFFGPGTRLTVL.

The V call is TRBV25-1, the J call TRBJ1-5; no reliable D call. Germline-derived CDR1 and CDR2 are MGHDK and SYGVNS. V was shortened by 3 bases and J by 7 bases, with 10 bases between the two germline ends. There are 13 residues in the CDR3. CDR3 protein: CASSDWGVQPQHF. DNA of the CDR3: TGTGCCAGCAGTGATTGGGGAGTACAGCCCCAGCATTTT.

The rearrangement links TRBV4-3 to TRBJ2-7; no clear D. The CDR3 consists of 17 residues. In germline, CDR1 is LGHNA, CDR2 YSLEER. Trimming cost V 2 bases and J 5 bases, with 22 bases left between them. CDR3 nucleotide sequence: TGCGCCAGCAGCCAAATGAGTTCGTGGGTCGGCCCAGACGAGCAGTACTTC. Translating gives CASSQMSSWVGPDEQYF.

This clonotype occurred once. J is TRBJ2-3 and V is TRBV28, with a weak D call TRBD2 (6 bases). V was clipped by 4 bases and J by 3 bases, with 29 bases between them. The CDR3 is 20 residues long. CDR1 MDHEN and CDR2 SYDVKM come from the germline V gene. CDR3 loop: CASSSISGRHGGRRTDTQYF. For the CDR3, the DNA is TGTGCCAGCAGTTCGATAAGCGGCCGCCATGGAGGGAGGAGGACAGATACGCAGTATTTT.

The chain employs TRBV4-2 and TRBJ2-5, with D perhaps TRBD1 or TRBD2 (5 bases each). The CDR3 has 15 residues. CDR1 is LGHNA, CDR2 YNFKEQ, per germline. Between the trimmed V and J ends, which lost 0 bases and 9 bases, there was a span of 17 bases. CDR3 nucleotide sequence: TGTGCCAGCAGCCAAGAAGGGACCGGGGACCAGCCCCAGTACTTC. Residues: CASSQEGTGDQPQYF.

This clonotype is medium-sized (0.01 to 0.1%) within its sample. V is TRBV4-2 and J is TRBJ2-1; the match to TRBD1 covers 8 bases. Trimming removed 0 bases from V and 8 bases from J; junction bases left unmatched: 6. CDR1 LGHNA and CDR2 YNFKEQ come from the germline V gene. CDR3 length equals 15 residues. The CDR3 is CASSQEAGGMYEQFF. DNA of the CDR3: TGTGCCAGCAGCCAAGAGGCAGGGGGCATGTATGAGCAGTTCTTC.

The sample holds many counts of this clonotype. The chain uses TRBV10-3 and TRBJ1-6; no definite D call. Germline values: CDR1 ENHRY, CDR2 SYGVKD. V was pared by 3 bases and J by 16 bases, with 13 bases between. CDR3 length: 12 amino acids. CDR3 DNA sequence: TGTGCCATCAGTGACATTTTGCCCAAGCTCCACTTT. Residues: CAISDILPKLHF.

The CDR3 region is CASSQEVLAGLADTQYF. CDR3 nucleotide sequence: TGTGCCAGCAGCCAAGAGGTCCTAGCGGGACTAGCAGATACGCAGTACTTC. The chain links TRBV4-2 to TRBJ2-5; the match to TRBD2 covers 9 bases. V dropped 0 bases and J dropped 11; count of bases not matched to a gene: 16. Germline CDR1 and CDR2: LGHNA and YNFKEQ. The CDR3 is 17 residues long.

Ten or more counts support this clonotype. The chain employs TRBV4-3 and TRBJ2-7; possible D gene TRBD1, 6 bases. The length of the CDR3 is 16 residues. Trimming pared 0 bases from V and 4 bases from J, leaving 16 bases between. Germline CDR1 reads LGHNA; CDR2 reads YSLEER. The CDR3 here is CASSQERQGIIYEQYF. CDR3 nucleotides: TGCGCCAGCAGCCAAGAACGGCAGGGGATCATATACGAGCAGTACTTC.

The J gene is TRBJ1-4, the V gene TRBV29-1, with D unresolved. Germline V gene data show CDR1 as SQVTM and CDR2 as ANQGSEA. Trimming removed 2 bases at V and 7 bases at J, with 11 bases between. The CDR3 contains 13 residues. CDR3 DNA: TGCAGCGTTGAACCAGAGGATGGTGAAAAACTGTTTTTT. Translation: CSVEPEDGEKLFF.

The chain employs TRBV7-6 and TRBJ2-7; D unresolved. This CDR3 contains 16 residues. The V end was cut by 1 base, the J end by 7 bases, with 20 bases between. Per the germline V gene, CDR1 is SGHVS and CDR2 is FNYEAQ. Here the CDR3 DNA reads TGTGCCAGCAGCTTAGGGCAGGCCAAGAACACCGGGGAGCAGTACTTC. Translated, it gives CASSLGQAKNTGEQYF.

This clonotype was counted at least ten times. The CDR3 nucleotides are TGCGCCAGCAGCCAAGGGAATCTGGGTGAAAAACTGTTTTTT. Its translation: CASSQGNLGEKLFF. This sequence joins TRBV4-3 and TRBJ1-4, with D unclear. Germline CDR1 reads LGHNA; CDR2 reads YSLEER. This CDR3 has 14 amino acids. The V end was cut by 1 base, the J end by 7 bases, with 10 bases between.

The J gene is TRBJ1-1, the V gene TRBV30, with D maybe TRBD1 (5 bases). CDR3 length: 13 residues. Germline CDR1 GTSNPN, CDR2 SVGIG (reference sequence). The CDR3 sequence: CNIVGTVNTEAFF. As DNA, the CDR3 is TGTAACATTGTGGGGACGGTGAACACTGAAGCTTTCTTT.